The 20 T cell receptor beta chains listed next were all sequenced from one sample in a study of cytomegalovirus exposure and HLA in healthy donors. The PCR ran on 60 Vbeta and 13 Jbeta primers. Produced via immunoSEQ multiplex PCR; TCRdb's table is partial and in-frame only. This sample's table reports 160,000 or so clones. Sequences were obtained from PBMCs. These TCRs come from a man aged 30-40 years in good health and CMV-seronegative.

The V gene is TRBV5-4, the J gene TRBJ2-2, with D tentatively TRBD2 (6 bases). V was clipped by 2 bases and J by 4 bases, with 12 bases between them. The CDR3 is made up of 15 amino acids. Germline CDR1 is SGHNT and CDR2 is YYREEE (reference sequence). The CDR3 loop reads CASSFGGTLTGELFF. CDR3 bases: TGTGCCAGCAGCTTTGGGGGGACGCTCACCGGGGAGCTGTTTTTT.

The CDR3 spells CASSSDLSGRTEAFF. CDR3 sequence (DNA): TGCGCCAGCAGCTCTGATTTATCGGGTAGGACTGAAGCTTTCTTT. J is TRBJ1-1 and V is TRBV5-1; D not resolved. CDR3 length: 15 residues. Germline V lookup: CDR1 SGHRS, CDR2 YFSETQ. V shed 3 bases and J shed 5 bases, with 17 bases lying between them. The whole variable domain, remainder taken from reference TRBV5-1 and TRBJ1-1, is KAGVTQTPRYLIKTRGQQVTLSCSPISGHRSVSWYQQTPGQGLQFLFEYFSETQRNKGNFPGRFSGRQFSNSRSEMNVSTLELGDSALYLCASSSDLSGRTEAFFGQGTRLTVV.

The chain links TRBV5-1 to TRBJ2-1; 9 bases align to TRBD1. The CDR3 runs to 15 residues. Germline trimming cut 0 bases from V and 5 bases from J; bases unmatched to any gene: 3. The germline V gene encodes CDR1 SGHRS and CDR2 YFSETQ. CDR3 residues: CASSLGDRDDNEQFF. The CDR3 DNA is TGCGCCAGCAGCTTGGGGGACAGGGATGACAATGAGCAGTTCTTC.

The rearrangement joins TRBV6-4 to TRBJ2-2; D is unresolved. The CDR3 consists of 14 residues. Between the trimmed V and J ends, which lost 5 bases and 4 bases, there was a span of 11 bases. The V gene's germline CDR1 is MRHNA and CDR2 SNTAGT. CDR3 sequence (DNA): TGTGCCAGCAGTCCTACCGATATCACCGGGGAGCTGTTTTTT. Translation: CASSPTDITGELFF.

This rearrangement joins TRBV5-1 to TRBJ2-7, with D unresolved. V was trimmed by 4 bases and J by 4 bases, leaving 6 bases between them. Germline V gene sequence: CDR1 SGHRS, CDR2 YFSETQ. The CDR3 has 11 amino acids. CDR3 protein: CASSQEYEQYF. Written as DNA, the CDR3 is TGCGCCAGCAGCCAAGAGTACGAGCAGTACTTC.

DNA of the CDR3: TGCGCCAGCAGCCAAGGTTTGCGGGGTCGCACACGCAATGAGCAGTTCTTC. Protein: CASSQGLRGRTRNEQFF. The rearrangement joins TRBV4-1 to TRBJ2-1, with a tentative D call TRBD2 (6 bases). The CDR3 sequence is 17 residues long. V lost 1 base to trimming and J lost 6 bases, with 19 bases between them. From germline, CDR1 is MGHRA and CDR2 YSYEKL.

CDR3: CASSMETGAPYEQYF. The CDR3 coding sequence is TGTGCCAGCAGCATGGAGACAGGGGCCCCCTACGAGCAGTACTTC. This sequence joins TRBV9 and TRBJ2-7, with 8 bases identical to TRBD1. V dropped 4 bases and J dropped 2; count of bases not matched to a gene: 8. This CDR3 is built from 15 residues. Per germline, CDR1 SGDLS and CDR2 YYNGEE. The complete variable domain, with remaining parts taken from reference TRBV9 and TRBJ2-7, reads DSGVTQTPKHLITATGQRVTLRCSPRSGDLSVYWYQQSLDQGLQFLIQYYNGEERAKGNILERFSAQQFPDLHSELNLSSLELGDSALYFCASSMETGAPYEQYFGPGTRLTVT.

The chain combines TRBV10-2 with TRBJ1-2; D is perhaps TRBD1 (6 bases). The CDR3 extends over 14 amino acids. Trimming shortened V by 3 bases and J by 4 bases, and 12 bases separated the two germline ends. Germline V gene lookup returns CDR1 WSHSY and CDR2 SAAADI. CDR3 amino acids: CASSDWQGTYGYTF. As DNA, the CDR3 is TGCGCCAGCAGTGACTGGCAGGGGACCTATGGCTACACCTTC.

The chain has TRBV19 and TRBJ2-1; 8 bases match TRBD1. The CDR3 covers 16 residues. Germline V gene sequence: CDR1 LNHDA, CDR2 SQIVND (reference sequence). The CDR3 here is CAISFPGRGQRNEQFF. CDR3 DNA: TGTGCAATTAGTTTTCCCGGCAGGGGGCAACGCAATGAGCAGTTCTTC.

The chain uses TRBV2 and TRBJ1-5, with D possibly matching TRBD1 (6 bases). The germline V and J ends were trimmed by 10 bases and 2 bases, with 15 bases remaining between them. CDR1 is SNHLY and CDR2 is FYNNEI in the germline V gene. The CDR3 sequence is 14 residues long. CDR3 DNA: TGTGCCATAGATGGGGGGGCTGGCAATCAGCCCCAGCATTTT. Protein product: CAIDGGAGNQPQHF.

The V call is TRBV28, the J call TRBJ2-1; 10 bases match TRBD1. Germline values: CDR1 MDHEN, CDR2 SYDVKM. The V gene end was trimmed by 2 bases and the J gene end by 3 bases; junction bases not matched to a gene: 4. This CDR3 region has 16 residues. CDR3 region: CASSLPGDRGYNEQFF. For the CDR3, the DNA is TGTGCCAGCAGTTTACCTGGGGACAGGGGCTACAATGAGCAGTTCTTC.

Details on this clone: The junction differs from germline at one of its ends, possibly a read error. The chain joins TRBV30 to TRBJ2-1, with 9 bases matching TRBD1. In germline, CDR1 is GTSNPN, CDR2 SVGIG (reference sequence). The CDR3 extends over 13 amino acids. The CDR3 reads CAGRGQGYNEQFF. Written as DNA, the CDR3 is TGTGCCGGGAGGGGACAGGGCTACAATGAGCAGTTCTTC.

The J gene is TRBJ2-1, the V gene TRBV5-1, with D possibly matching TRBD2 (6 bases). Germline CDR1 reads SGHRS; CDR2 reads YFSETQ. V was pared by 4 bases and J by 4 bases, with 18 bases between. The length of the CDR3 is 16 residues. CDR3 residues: CASSRRDSSIYNEQFF. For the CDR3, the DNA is TGCGCCAGCAGCAGGAGGGACTCCTCGATATACAATGAGCAGTTCTTC.

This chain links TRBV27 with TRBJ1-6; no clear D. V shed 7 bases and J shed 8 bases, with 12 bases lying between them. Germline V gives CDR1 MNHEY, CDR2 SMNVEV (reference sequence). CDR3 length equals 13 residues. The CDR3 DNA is TGTGCCAGCACCCCAAGGAGGGATTCACCCCTCCACTTT. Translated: CASTPRRDSPLHF.

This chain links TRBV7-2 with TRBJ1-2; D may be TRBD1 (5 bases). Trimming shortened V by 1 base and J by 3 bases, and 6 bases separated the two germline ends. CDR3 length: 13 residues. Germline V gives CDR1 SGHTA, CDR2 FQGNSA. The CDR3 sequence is CASSLGRDYGYTF. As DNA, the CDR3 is TGTGCCAGCAGCTTAGGCAGGGACTATGGCTACACCTTC.

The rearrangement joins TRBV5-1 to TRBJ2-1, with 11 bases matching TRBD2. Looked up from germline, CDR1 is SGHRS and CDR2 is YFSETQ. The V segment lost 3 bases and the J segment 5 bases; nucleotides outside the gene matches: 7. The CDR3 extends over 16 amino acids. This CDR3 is CASSSLAGGGNNEQFF. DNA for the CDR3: TGCGCCAGCAGCTCCTTAGCGGGAGGGGGGAACAATGAGCAGTTCTTC.

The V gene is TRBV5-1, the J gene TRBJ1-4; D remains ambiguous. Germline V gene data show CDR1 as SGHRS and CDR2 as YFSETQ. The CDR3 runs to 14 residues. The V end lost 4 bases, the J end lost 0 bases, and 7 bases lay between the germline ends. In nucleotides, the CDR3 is TGCGCCAGCAGCCTTCTTTCAACTAATGAAAAACTGTTTTTT. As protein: CASSLLSTNEKLFF.

The CDR3 region is CASSPSRQGGTDTQYF. CDR3 nucleotides: TGTGCCAGCTCACCATCCAGACAGGGTGGCACAGATACGCAGTATTTT. V is TRBV18 and J is TRBJ2-3, with 7 bases that match TRBD1. This CDR3 region has 16 residues. V was clipped by 2 bases and J by 1 base; unmatched bases: 6. The germline V gene encodes CDR1 KGHSH and CDR2 LQKENI.

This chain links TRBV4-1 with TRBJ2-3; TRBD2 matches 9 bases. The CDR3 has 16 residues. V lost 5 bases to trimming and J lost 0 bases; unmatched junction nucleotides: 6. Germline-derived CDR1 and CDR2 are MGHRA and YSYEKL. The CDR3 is CASSVLAGPSTDTQYF. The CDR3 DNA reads TGCGCCAGCAGCGTCCTAGCGGGACCTAGCACAGATACGCAGTATTTT.

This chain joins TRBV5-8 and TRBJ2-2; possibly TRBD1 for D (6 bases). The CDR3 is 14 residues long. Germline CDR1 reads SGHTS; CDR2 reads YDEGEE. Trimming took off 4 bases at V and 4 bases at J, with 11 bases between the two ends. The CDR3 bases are TGTGCCAGCAGCCCGGGACAACCCACCGGGGAGCTGTTTTTT. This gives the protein CASSPGQPTGELFF. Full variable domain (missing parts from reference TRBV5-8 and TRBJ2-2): EAGVTQSPTHLIKTRGQQATLRCSPISGHTSVYWYQQALGLGLQFLLWYDEGEERNRGNFPPRFSGRQFPNYSSELNVNALELEDSALYLCASSPGQPTGELFFGEGSRLTVL.